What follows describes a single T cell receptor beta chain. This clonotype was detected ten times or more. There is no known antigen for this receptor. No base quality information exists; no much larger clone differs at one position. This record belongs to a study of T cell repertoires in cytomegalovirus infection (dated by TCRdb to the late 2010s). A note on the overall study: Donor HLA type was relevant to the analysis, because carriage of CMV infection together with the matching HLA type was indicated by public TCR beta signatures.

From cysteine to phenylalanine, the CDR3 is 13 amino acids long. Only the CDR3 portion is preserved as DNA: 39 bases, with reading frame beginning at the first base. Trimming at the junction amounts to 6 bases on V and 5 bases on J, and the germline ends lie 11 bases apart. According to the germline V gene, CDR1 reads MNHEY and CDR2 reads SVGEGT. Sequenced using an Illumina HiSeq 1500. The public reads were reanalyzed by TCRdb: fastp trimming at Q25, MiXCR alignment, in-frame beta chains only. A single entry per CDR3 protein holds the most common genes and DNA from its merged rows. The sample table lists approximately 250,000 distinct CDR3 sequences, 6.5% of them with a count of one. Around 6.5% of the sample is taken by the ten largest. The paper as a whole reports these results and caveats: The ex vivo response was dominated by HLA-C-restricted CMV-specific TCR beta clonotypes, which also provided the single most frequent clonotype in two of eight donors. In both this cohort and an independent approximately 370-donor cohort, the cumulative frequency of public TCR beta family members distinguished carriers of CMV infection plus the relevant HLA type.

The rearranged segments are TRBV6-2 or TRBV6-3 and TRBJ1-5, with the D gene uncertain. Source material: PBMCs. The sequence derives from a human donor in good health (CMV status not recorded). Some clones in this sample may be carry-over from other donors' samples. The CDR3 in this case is CASSSNSYQPQHF. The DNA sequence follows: TGTGCCAGCAGCTCAAACAGTTATCAGCCCCAGCATTTT.